This TCR beta chain stems from a study of shared clonotypes between healthy human individuals. Comments on this clone: The target antigen is unknown.

The CDR3 has 14 residues. CDR1 SEHNR and CDR2 FQNEAQ come from the germline V gene (reference sequence). The V end was cut by 3 bases, the J end by 6 bases, with 11 bases between. General study points: As a rule, naive subsets had a larger estimated richness than memory subsets. Sampling included only blood; tissue repertoires likely differ.

Deep was the level at which the assay was run. Using roughly 180 ng DNA, 25,000 to 35,000 T cell genomes, the sorted-subset replicate PCRs were run. Assay used: immunoSEQ multiplex PCR; TCRdb lists only in-frame clones, some missing. The sample lists about 2 million clones, 85% to 95% seen once, with approximately 0.13% in the top ten. This chain uses TRBV7-9 with TRBJ1-4; D perhaps matches TRBD1 (5 bases). This TCR was sampled from a man aged 18 to 29 in good health. Sequencing was done on a sample of naive CD4+ T cells sorted from blood. Subset defined: CD45RA+ positively selected. The CDR3 coding sequence is TGTGCCAGCAGCTTGACCGGGACTCATGAAAAACTGTTTTTT. It yields the protein CASSLTGTHEKLFF. The full variable domain, completed using reference TRBV7-9 and TRBJ1-4, is DTGVSQNPRHKITKRGQNVTFRCDPISEHNRLYWYRQTLGQGPEFLTYFQNEAQLEKSRLLSDRFSAERPKGSFSTLEIQRTEQGDSAMYLCASSLTGTHEKLFFGSGTQLSVL.